This T cell receptor beta chain stems from a study of T cells in Graves' hyperthyroidism and ophthalmopathy. Whole-study results and caveats: Ophthalmopathy stood apart from stable hyperthyroidism in a 13 V-J model. Ophthalmopathy was model-predicted a median roughly six months pre-onset.

A remark on this clonotype: Its antigen is not identified.

V was clipped by 12 bases and J by 1 base, with 11 bases between them. The germline V gene has CDR1 KGHDR and CDR2 SFDVKD. The length of the CDR3 is 12 residues. The source material, RNA transcripts, was used to amplify TCR beta CDR3 regions. Primed by the HTBI set, a first-round RT-PCR was run on the TCR CDR3. TCRdb itself ran the multiplex PCR reads through MiXCR, one entry per CDR3 protein. The sample lists around 280,000 distinct CDR3 sequences; 13% were seen once. This receptor was obtained from a woman aged 25 to 39 with Graves' hyperthyroidism that later progressed to Graves' ophthalmopathy. The source material was blood. This chain connects TRBV24-1 to TRBJ2-5; possibly TRBD1 or TRBD2 for D (5 bases each). The CDR3, as DNA: TGTGCCTCTGCTGGGGGCCAAGAGACCCAGTACTTC. This translates into CASAGGQETQYF.